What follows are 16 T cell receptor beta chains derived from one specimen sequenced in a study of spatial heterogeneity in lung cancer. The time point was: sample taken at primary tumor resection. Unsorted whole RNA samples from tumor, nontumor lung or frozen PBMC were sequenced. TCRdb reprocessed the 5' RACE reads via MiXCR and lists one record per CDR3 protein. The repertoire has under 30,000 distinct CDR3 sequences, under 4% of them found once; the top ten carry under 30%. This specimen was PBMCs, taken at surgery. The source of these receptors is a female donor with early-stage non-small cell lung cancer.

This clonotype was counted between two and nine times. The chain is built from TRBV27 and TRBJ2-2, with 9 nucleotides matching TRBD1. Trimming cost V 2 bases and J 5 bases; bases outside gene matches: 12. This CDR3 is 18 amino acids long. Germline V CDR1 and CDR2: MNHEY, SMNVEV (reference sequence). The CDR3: CASSLRPSGTGWTGELFF. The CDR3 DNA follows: TGTGCCAGCAGTTTACGCCCTTCCGGGACAGGGTGGACCGGGGAGCTGTTTTTT.

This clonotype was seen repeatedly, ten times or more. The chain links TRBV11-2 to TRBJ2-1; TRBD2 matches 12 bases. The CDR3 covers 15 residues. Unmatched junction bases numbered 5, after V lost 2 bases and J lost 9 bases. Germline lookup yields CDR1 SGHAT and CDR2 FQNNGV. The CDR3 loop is CASSLRLAGDGEQFF. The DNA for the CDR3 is TGTGCCAGCAGCTTAAGACTAGCGGGAGATGGTGAGCAGTTCTTC.

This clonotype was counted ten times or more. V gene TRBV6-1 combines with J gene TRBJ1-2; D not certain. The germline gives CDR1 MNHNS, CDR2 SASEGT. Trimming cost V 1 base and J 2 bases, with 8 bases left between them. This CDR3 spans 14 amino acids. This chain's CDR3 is CASSEVLRNYGYTF. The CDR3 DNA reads TGTGCCAGCAGTGAAGTTTTAAGGAACTATGGCTACACCTTC.

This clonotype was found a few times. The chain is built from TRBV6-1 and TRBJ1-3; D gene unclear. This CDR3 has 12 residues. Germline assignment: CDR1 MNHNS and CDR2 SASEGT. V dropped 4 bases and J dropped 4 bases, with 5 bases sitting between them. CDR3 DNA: TGTGCCAGCAGTGCGTTCGGAAACACCATATATTTT. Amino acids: CASSAFGNTIYF.

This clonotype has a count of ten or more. Here the CDR3 reads CSVEDGSGGPHEQFF. The CDR3 DNA reads TGCAGCGTTGAAGATGGATCGGGAGGCCCCCATGAGCAGTTCTTC. The genes are TRBV29-1 and TRBJ2-1, with 7 bases that match TRBD2. Trimming took 0 bases from V and 8 from J; bases not matched to a gene: 10. Per the germline V gene, CDR1 is SQVTM and CDR2 is ANQGSEA. This CDR3 has 15 amino acids.

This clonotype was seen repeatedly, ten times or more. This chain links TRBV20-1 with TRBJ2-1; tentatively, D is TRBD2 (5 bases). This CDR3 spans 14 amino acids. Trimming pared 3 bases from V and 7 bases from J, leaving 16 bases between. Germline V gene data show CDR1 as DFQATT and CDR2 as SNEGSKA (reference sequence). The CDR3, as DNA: TGCAGTGCTAGTAATGGAGGAAATTTGAATGAGCAGTTCTTC. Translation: CSASNGGNLNEQFF.

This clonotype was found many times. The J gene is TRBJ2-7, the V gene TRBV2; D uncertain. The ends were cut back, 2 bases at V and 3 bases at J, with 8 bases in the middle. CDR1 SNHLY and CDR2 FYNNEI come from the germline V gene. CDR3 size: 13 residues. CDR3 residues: CASSEYGDYEQYF. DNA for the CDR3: TGTGCCAGCAGTGAATATGGGGACTACGAGCAGTACTTC.

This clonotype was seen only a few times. The CDR3: CASGLVRGVETQYF. In DNA, the CDR3 is TGTGCTAGTGGTTTGGTACGAGGGGTAGAGACCCAGTACTTC. The rearrangement uses TRBV12-5 and TRBJ2-5; either TRBD1 or TRBD2 may fit D (5 bases each). The CDR3 has 14 amino acids. Germline V gene sequence: CDR1 LGHNT, CDR2 FRNRAP. Deletions cut 0 bases from V and 4 bases from J, with 9 bases between.

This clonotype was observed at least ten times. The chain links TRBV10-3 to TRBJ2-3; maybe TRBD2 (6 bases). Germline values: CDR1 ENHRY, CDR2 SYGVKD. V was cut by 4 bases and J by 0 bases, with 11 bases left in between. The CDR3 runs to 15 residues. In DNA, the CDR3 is TGTGCCATCAGTGTGGCGGGACGTAGCACAGATACGCAGTATTTT. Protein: CAISVAGRSTDTQYF.

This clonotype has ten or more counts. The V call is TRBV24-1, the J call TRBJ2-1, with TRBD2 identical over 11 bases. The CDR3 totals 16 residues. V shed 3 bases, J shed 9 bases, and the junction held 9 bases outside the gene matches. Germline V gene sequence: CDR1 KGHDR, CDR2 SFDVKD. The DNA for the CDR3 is TGTGCCACCAGTGATGCGTCTAGCGGGAGGACCGCTGAGCAGTTCTTC. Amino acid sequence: CATSDASSGRTAEQFF.

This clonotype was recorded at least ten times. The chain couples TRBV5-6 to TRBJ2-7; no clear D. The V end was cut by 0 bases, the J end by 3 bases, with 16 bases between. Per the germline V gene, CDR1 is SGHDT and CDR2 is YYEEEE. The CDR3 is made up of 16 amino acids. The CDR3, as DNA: TGTGCCAGCAGCTTGGGGGAAGACATAGCCCTCTACGAGCAGTACTTC. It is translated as CASSLGEDIALYEQYF.

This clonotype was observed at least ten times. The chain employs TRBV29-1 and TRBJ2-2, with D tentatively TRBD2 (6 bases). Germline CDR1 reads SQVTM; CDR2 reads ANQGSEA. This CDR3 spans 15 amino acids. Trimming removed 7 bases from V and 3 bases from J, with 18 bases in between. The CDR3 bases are TGCAGCGCCAGGTCGGGGGTAATGGACACCGGGGAGCTGTTTTTT. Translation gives CSARSGVMDTGELFF.

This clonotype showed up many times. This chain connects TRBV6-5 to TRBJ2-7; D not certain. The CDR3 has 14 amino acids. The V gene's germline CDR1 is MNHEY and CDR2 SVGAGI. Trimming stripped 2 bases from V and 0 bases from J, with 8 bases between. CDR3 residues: CASSYALVSYEQYF. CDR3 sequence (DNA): TGTGCCAGCAGTTACGCGCTAGTCTCCTACGAGCAGTACTTC.

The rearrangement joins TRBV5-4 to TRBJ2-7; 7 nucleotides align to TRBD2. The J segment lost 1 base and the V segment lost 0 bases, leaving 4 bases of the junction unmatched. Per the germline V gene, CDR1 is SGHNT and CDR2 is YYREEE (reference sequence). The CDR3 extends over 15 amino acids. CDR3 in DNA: TGTGCCAGCAGCTTGGTGGGAGGGCTATCCTACGAGCAGTACTTC. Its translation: CASSLVGGLSYEQYF. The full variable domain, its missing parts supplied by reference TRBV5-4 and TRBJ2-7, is ETGVTQSPTHLIKTRGQQVTLRCSSQSGHNTVSWYQQALGQGPQFIFQYYREEENGRGNFPPRFSGLQFPNYSSELNVNALELDDSALYLCASSLVGGLSYEQYFGPGTRLTVT.

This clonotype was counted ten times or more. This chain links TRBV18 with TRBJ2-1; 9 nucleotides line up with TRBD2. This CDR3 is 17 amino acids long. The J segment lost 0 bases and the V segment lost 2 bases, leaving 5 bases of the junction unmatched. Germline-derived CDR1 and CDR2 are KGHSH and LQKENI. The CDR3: CASSPRLAASSYNEQFF. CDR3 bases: TGTGCCAGCTCACCAAGACTAGCGGCAAGCTCCTACAATGAGCAGTTCTTC.

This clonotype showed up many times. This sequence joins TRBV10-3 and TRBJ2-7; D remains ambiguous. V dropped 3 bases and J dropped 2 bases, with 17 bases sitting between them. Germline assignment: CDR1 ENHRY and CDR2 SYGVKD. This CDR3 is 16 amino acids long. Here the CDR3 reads CAISDSGIVAPYEQYF. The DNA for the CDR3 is TGTGCCATCAGTGATTCAGGAATAGTCGCTCCCTACGAGCAGTACTTC.